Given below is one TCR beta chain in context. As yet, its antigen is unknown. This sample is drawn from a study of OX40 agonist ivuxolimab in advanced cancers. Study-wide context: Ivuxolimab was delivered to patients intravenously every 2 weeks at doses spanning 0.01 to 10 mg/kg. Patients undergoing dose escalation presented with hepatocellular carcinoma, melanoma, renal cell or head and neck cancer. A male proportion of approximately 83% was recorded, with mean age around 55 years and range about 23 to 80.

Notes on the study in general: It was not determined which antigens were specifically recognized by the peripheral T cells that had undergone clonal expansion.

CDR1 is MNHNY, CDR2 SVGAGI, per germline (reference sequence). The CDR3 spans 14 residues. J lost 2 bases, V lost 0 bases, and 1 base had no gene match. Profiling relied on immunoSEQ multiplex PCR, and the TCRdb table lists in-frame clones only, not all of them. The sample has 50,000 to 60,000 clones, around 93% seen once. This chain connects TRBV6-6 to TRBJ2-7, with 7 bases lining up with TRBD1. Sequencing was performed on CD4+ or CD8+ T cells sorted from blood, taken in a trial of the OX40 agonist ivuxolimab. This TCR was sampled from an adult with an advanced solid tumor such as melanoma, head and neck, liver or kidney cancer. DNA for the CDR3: TGTGCCAGCAGTTACTCCGGGACAGCCTACGAGCAGTACTTC. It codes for CASSYSGTAYEQYF.